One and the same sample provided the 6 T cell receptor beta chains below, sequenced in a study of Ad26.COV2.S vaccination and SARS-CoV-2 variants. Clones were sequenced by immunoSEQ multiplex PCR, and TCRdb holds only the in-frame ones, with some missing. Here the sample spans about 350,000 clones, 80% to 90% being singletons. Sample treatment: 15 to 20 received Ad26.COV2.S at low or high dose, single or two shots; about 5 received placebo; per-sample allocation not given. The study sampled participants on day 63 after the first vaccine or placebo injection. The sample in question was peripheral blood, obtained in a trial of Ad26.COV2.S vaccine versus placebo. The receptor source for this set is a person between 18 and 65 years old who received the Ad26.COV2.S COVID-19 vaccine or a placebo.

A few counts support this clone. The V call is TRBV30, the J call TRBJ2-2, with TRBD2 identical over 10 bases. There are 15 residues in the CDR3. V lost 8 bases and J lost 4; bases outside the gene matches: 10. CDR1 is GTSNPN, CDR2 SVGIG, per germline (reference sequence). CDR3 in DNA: TGTGCCGTGTCTAGCGGGAGAGTTAGCACCGGGGAGCTGTTTTTT. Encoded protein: CAVSSGRVSTGELFF.

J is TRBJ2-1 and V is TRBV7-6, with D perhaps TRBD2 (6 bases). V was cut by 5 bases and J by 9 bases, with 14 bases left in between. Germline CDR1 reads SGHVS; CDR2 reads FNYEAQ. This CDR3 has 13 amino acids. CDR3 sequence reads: CASSPGTGGEQFF. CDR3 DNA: TGTGCCAGCAGCCCAGGGACCGGGGGTGAGCAGTTCTTC. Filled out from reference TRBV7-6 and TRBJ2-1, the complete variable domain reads GAGVSQSPRYKVTKRGQDVALRCDPISGHVSLYWYRQALGQGPEFLTYFNYEAQQDKSGLPNDRFSAERPEGSISTLTIQRTEQRDSAMYRCASSPGTGGEQFFGPGTRLTVL.

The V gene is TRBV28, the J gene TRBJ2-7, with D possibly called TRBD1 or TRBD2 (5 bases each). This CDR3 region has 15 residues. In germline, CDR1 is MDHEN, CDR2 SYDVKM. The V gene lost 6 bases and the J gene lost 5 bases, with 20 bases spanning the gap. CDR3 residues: CASRPHWDDTNEQYF. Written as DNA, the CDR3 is TGTGCCAGCAGACCCCATTGGGACGACACGAACGAGCAGTACTTC. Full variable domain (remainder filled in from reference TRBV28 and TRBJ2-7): DVKVTQSSRYLVKRTGEKVFLECVQDMDHENMFWYRQDPGLGLRLIYFSYDVKMKEKGDIPEGYSVSREKKERFSLILESASTNQTSMYLCASRPHWDDTNEQYFGPGTRLTVT.

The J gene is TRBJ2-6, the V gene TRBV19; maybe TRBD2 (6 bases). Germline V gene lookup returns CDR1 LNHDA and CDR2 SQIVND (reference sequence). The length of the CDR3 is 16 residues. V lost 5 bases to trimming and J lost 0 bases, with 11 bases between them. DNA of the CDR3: TGTGCCAGTAGTGCCCACGGGGGCTCTGGGGCCAACGTCCTGACTTTC. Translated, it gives CASSAHGGSGANVLTF.

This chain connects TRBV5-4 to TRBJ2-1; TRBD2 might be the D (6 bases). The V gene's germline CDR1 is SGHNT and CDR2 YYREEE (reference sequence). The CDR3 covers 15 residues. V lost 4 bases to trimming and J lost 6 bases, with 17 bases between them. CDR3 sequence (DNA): TGTGCCAGCAGCCGGGACTCCCTTTTAGTCAATGAGCAGTTCTTC. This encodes CASSRDSLLVNEQFF.

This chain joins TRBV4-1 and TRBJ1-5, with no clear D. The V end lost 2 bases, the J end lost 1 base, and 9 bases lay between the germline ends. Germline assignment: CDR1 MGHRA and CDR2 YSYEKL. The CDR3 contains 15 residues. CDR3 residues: CASSQPGGSNQPQHF. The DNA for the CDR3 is TGCGCCAGCAGCCAACCAGGCGGGAGCAATCAGCCCCAGCATTTT.